Below, 24 T cell receptor beta chains from the same sample are listed, as sequenced in a study of T cells after yellow fever vaccination. TCRdb analysed the 5' RACE reads with MiXCR anew, one entry per CDR3 protein. This table holds about 220,000 distinct CDR3 sequences, less than 7.5% found once. This specimen was CD4+ T cells sorted from PBMCs, taken on the day of the yellow fever booster vaccination. All receptors derive from a man aged 25 to 45 who received the YFV17D yellow fever vaccine.

This clonotype was seen repeatedly, ten times or more. The genes are TRBV4-3 and TRBJ2-1, with 10 bases identical to TRBD2. Germline-derived CDR1 and CDR2 are LGHNA and YSLEER. The CDR3 length is 15 residues. Trimming removed 4 bases from V and 10 bases from J; junction bases left unmatched: 10. The CDR3 sequence: CASSRLSGRDGEQFF. The CDR3 DNA sequence: TGCGCCAGCAGCCGACTAAGCGGGAGGGATGGAGAGCAGTTCTTC.

This clonotype was seen more than once but under ten times. This chain joins TRBV28 and TRBJ1-5; D possibly corresponds to TRBD1 (5 bases). Deletions cut 6 bases from V and 1 base from J, with 16 bases between. The CDR3 is made up of 16 amino acids. The V gene's germline CDR1 is MDHEN and CDR2 SYDVKM. The chain's CDR3 is CASSRLARVSNQPQHF. CDR3 sequence (DNA): TGTGCCAGCAGCCGGCTTGCCAGGGTGAGCAATCAGCCCCAGCATTTT.

This clonotype came up a few times. This chain connects TRBV20-1 to TRBJ2-2; tentatively, D is TRBD1 or TRBD2 (5 bases each). This CDR3 region has 14 residues. V lost 0 bases, J lost 5 bases, and 10 bases lay in between. Per the germline V gene, CDR1 is DFQATT and CDR2 is SNEGSKA (reference sequence). In DNA form, the CDR3 reads TGCAGTGCTAGAGATGGGGGAGCGACCGGGGAGCTGTTTTTT. It is translated as CSARDGGATGELFF.

This clonotype was detected many times. V gene TRBV18 combines with J gene TRBJ2-7; either TRBD1 or TRBD2 may supply D (5 bases each). The CDR3 runs to 13 residues. CDR1 KGHSH and CDR2 LQKENI come from the germline V gene. Trimming cost V 6 bases and J 5 bases, with 14 bases left between them. CDR3 sequence reads: CASSMGRLDEQYF. The CDR3 DNA is TGTGCCAGCTCCATGGGACGATTGGACGAGCAGTACTTC.

In the case of this clonotype: One end of the junction fails to match germline, which may point to a read error. The chain links TRBV20-1 to TRBJ2-1, with 8 positions matching TRBD2. The V gene's germline CDR1 is DFQATT and CDR2 SNEGSKA (reference sequence). This CDR3 contains 16 residues. As DNA, the CDR3 is TGCTGTGCTAGGGAAATGGCGGGAGGCTCCTACAATGAGCAGTTCTTC. It specifies CCAREMAGGSYNEQFF.

Ten or more counts support this clonotype. The chain carries TRBV10-3 and TRBJ1-2; a possible D gene is TRBD1 (5 bases). CDR3 length equals 14 residues. Trimming took 3 bases from V and 8 from J, leaving 16 bases between them. Germline V gene data show CDR1 as ENHRY and CDR2 as SYGVKD. This chain's CDR3 is CAISEGTGRSGYTF. The CDR3 DNA follows: TGTGCCATCAGTGAAGGAACAGGTCGGAGCGGCTACACCTTC.

This clonotype was observed many times. V usage is TRBV13 and J usage is TRBJ2-5, with D possibly being TRBD1 (7 bases). The germline V gene encodes CDR1 PRHDT and CDR2 FYEKMQ (reference sequence). V was trimmed by 3 bases and J by 3 bases, leaving 14 bases between them. The CDR3 totals 15 residues. The CDR3 loop reads CASSFPAGGKETQYF. The CDR3 DNA follows: TGTGCCAGCAGCTTCCCGGCAGGGGGGAAAGAGACCCAGTACTTC.

A few counts support this clonotype. This sequence joins TRBV18 and TRBJ2-5; possibly TRBD2 for D (6 bases). Per germline, CDR1 KGHSH and CDR2 LQKENI. The CDR3 is made up of 15 amino acids. V was pared by 2 bases and J by 5 bases, with 15 bases between. Here the CDR3 reads CASSPREARTETQYF. The DNA for the CDR3 is TGTGCCAGCTCACCAAGGGAGGCCCGTACGGAGACCCAGTACTTC. The full variable domain, completed using reference TRBV18 and TRBJ2-5, is NAGVMQNPRHLVRRRGQEARLRCSPMKGHSHVYWYRQLPEEGLKFMVYLQKENIIDESGMPKERFSAEFPKEGPSILRIQQVVRGDSAAYFCASSPREARTETQYFGPGTRLLVL.

At least ten counts were recorded for this clonotype. The chain uses TRBV5-5 and TRBJ2-1; D is unclear. V lost 0 bases to trimming and J lost 5 bases, with 3 bases between them. This CDR3 has 12 residues. CDR1 is SGHKS and CDR2 is YYEKEE in the germline V gene (reference sequence). The CDR3 DNA follows: TGTGCCAGCAGCTTGGTTCACAATGAGCAGTTCTTC. Translating it yields CASSLVHNEQFF. Variable domain in full (rest from reference TRBV5-5 and TRBJ2-1): DAGVTQSPTHLIKTRGQQVTLRCSPISGHKSVSWYQQVLGQGPQFIFQYYEKEERGRGNFPDRFSARQFPNYSSELNVNALLLGDSALYLCASSLVHNEQFFGPGTRLTVL.

This clonotype came up a few times. V is TRBV5-1 and J is TRBJ2-5, with 11 bases that match TRBD2. CDR1 and CDR2 from the germline V gene are SGHRS and YFSETQ. J was trimmed by 2 bases and V by 4 bases; bases with no gene match: 4. The CDR3 sequence is 15 residues long. The CDR3 DNA follows: TGCGCCAGCAGCCCGCGACTAGCGGGACAAGAGACCCAGTACTTC. This sequence encodes CASSPRLAGQETQYF. The full variable domain, in which reference TRBV5-1 and TRBJ2-5 provide the parts outside the CDR3, is KAGVTQTPRYLIKTRGQQVTLSCSPISGHRSVSWYQQTPGQGLQFLFEYFSETQRNKGNFPGRFSGRQFSNSRSEMNVSTLELGDSALYLCASSPRLAGQETQYFGPGTRLLVL.

This sequence joins TRBV5-4 and TRBJ2-5; D unresolved. The V end was cut by 0 bases, the J end by 5 bases, with 11 bases between. Germline CDR1 SGHNT, CDR2 YYREEE (reference sequence). CDR3 length: 14 amino acids. Here the CDR3 reads CASSLGPGQETQYF. CDR3 DNA: TGTGCCAGCAGCTTGGGACCCGGGCAGGAGACCCAGTACTTC. The variable domain in full, with the rest retrieved from reference TRBV5-4 and TRBJ2-5, is ETGVTQSPTHLIKTRGQQVTLRCSSQSGHNTVSWYQQALGQGPQFIFQYYREEENGRGNFPPRFSGLQFPNYSSELNVNALELDDSALYLCASSLGPGQETQYFGPGTRLLVL.

This clonotype has only a few counts. The chain links TRBV6-4 to TRBJ2-2; TRBD1 or TRBD2 may be the D gene (5 bases each). Trimming took off 6 bases at V and 6 bases at J, with 14 bases between the two ends. The CDR3 is 14 residues long. Germline CDR1 and CDR2: MRHNA and SNTAGT. DNA for the CDR3: TGTGCCAGCAGACGGGACCCTAGGGCCGGGGAGCTGTTTTTT. Amino acids: CASRRDPRAGELFF.

The chain is built from TRBV6-2 or TRBV6-3 and TRBJ2-2, with 7 positions matching TRBD1. This CDR3 contains 15 residues. Germline CDR1 reads MNHEY; CDR2 reads SVGEGT. J gave up 4 bases and V 6 bases, and 8 bases lay outside the gene matches. The CDR3 spells CASRRRQGSTGELFF. The CDR3 region has the DNA TGTGCCAGCAGGCGTCGACAGGGCAGCACCGGGGAGCTGTTTTTT.

The V and J genes are TRBV7-9 and TRBJ2-2, with D hard to call. Germline loops: CDR1 SEHNR, CDR2 FQNEAQ (reference sequence). The CDR3 is 15 residues long. Trimming shortened V by 0 bases and J by 4 bases, and 9 bases separated the two germline ends. The CDR3 is CASSLAPASTGELFF. CDR3 nucleotides: TGTGCCAGCAGCTTAGCCCCAGCGTCCACCGGGGAGCTGTTTTTT.

This clonotype appeared many times. This chain joins TRBV6-2 or TRBV6-3 and TRBJ2-7; D uncertain. CDR3 length: 12 amino acids. The germline gives CDR1 MNHEY, CDR2 SVGEGT. V was cut by 6 bases and J by 3 bases, with 9 bases left in between. The CDR3 DNA follows: TGTGCCAGCAGCTCCACCCGCTACGAGCAGTACTTC. It translates to CASSSTRYEQYF.

In its sample, this clonotype was seen a few times. An end of the junction differs from the germline gene, which may be a read error. J is TRBJ1-1 and V is TRBV9, with 8 bases identical to TRBD1. The CDR3 is 13 amino acids. From germline, CDR1 is SGDLS and CDR2 YYNGEE. CDR3 sequence: CASNVQGGTEAFF. CDR3 nucleotide sequence: TGTGCCAGCAACGTACAGGGGGGCACTGAAGCTTTCTTT.

V is TRBV5-1 and J is TRBJ1-1; no reliable D call. Per the germline V gene, CDR1 is SGHRS and CDR2 is YFSETQ. V shed 4 bases and J shed 3 bases, with 13 bases lying between them. This CDR3 is 14 amino acids long. The CDR3 DNA is TGCGCCAGCAGCGCGAGGTGGCGGGACACTGAAGCTTTCTTT. It encodes CASSARWRDTEAFF. Using reference TRBV5-1 and TRBJ1-1 for the parts outside the CDR3, the full variable domain is KAGVTQTPRYLIKTRGQQVTLSCSPISGHRSVSWYQQTPGQGLQFLFEYFSETQRNKGNFPGRFSGRQFSNSRSEMNVSTLELGDSALYLCASSARWRDTEAFFGQGTRLTVV.

There are many counts of this clonotype. The rearrangement links TRBV7-7 to TRBJ2-5; possibly TRBD1 for D (5 bases). Trimming left V 4 bases short and J 4 bases short, with 10 bases between. From germline, CDR1 is SSHAT and CDR2 FNYEAQ (reference sequence). CDR3 size: 13 residues. The CDR3 loop reads CASSSFDRETQYF. CDR3 DNA sequence: TGTGCCAGCAGCTCCTTTGACAGAGAGACCCAGTACTTC.

This clonotype has at least ten counts. The chain couples TRBV24-1 to TRBJ2-3; D gene ambiguous. Germline values: CDR1 KGHDR, CDR2 SFDVKD. The CDR3 has 11 residues. V was clipped by 1 base and J by 8 bases, with 3 bases between them. The CDR3 DNA sequence: TGTGCCACCAGTGATTTCGGTACGCAGTATTTT. Its translation is CATSDFGTQYF.

This clonotype occurred many times. The chain employs TRBV29-1 and TRBJ1-2; perhaps TRBD1 as D (5 bases). With 3 bases removed from V and 2 bases from J, the gap between germline ends came to 10 bases. This CDR3 is built from 13 residues. Germline CDR1 SQVTM, CDR2 ANQGSEA. CDR3: CSVDRGGNYGYTF. In nucleotides, the CDR3 is TGCAGCGTTGACCGGGGCGGGAACTATGGCTACACCTTC. Full variable domain (outside the CDR3, taken from reference TRBV29-1 and TRBJ1-2): SAVISQKPSRDICQRGTSLTIQCQVDSQVTMMFWYRQQPGQSLTLIATANQGSEATYESGFVIDKFPISRPNLTFSTLTVSNMSPEDSSIYLCSVDRGGNYGYTFGSGTRLTVV.

This clonotype was recorded many times. V usage is TRBV7-8 and J usage is TRBJ2-5; no reliable D call. CDR1 SGHVS and CDR2 FQNEAQ come from the germline V gene. Deletions cut 4 bases from V and 2 bases from J, with 11 bases between. This CDR3 spans 14 amino acids. The CDR3: CASSSSWLQETQYF. CDR3 in DNA: TGTGCCAGCAGCTCCAGTTGGTTACAAGAGACCCAGTACTTC.

The chain links TRBV7-2 to TRBJ2-2; TRBD1 agrees at 10 bases. J gave up 5 bases and V 5 bases, and 5 bases lay outside the gene matches. There are 15 residues in the CDR3. Germline CDR1 is SGHTA and CDR2 is FQGNSA. Written as DNA, the CDR3 is TGTGCCAGCAGCCTGACAGGGGGCTGGACCGGGGAGCTGTTTTTT. Protein sequence: CASSLTGGWTGELFF.

This clonotype was seen a handful of times. This chain uses TRBV20-1 with TRBJ2-1; 14 bases map to TRBD2. Per germline, CDR1 DFQATT and CDR2 SNEGSKA (reference sequence). The V segment lost 0 bases and the J segment 4 bases; nucleotides outside the gene matches: 5. The CDR3 runs 17 residues. CDR3 amino acids: CSARDWTSGGRYNEQFF. In DNA, the CDR3 is TGCAGTGCTAGAGATTGGACTAGCGGGGGGAGGTACAATGAGCAGTTCTTC.

This clonotype has only a few counts. The chain recombines TRBV27 with TRBJ2-1, with TRBD1 matching 9 bases. The germline V gene has CDR1 MNHEY and CDR2 SMNVEV (reference sequence). This CDR3 is built from 16 residues. J lost 4 bases, V lost 6 bases, and 10 bases had no gene match. CDR3 residues: CASRSGTGLWYNEQFF. CDR3 coding DNA: TGTGCCAGCAGATCCGGGACAGGGTTGTGGTACAATGAGCAGTTCTTC.